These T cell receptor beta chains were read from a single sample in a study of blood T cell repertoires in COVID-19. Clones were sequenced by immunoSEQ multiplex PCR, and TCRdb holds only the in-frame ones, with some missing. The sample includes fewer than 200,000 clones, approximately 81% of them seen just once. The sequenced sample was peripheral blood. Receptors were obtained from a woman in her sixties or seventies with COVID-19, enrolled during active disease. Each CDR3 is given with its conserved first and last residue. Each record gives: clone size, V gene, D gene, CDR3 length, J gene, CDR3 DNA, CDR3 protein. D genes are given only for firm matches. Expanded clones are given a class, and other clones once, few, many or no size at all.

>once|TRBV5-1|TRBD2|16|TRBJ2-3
TGCGCCAGCAGCCTAGGACTAGCGGGTGCGGGAGATACGCAGTATTTT
CASSLGLAGAGDTQYF
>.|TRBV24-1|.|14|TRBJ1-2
TGTGCCACCAGTGATATACAGGTAGTCTGTGGCTACACCTTC
CATSDIQVVCGYTF
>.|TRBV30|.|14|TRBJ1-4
TGTGCCTGGAGCGAAGGGAGGCAAAATGAAAAACTGTTTTTT
CAWSEGRQNEKLFF
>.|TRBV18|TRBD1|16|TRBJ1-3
TGTGCCAGCTCACCTGGTCGACAGGGTGGTGGAAACACCATATATTTT
CASSPGRQGGGNTIYF
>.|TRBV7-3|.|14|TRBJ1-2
TGTGCCAGCAGCTTAACACCAGGGGTTGCTGGCTACACCTTC
CASSLTPGVAGYTF
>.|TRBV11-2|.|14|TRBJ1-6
TGTGCCAGCAGCTTCAGGACAGATTATTCACCCCTCCACTTT
CASSFRTDYSPLHF
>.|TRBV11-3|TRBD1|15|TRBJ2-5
TGTGCCAGCAGCTTGGGGACAGACCTCCAAGAGACCCAGTACTTC
CASSLGTDLQETQYF
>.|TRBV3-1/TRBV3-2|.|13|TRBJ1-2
TGTGCCAGCAGCCAACGGGGGAACTATGGCTACACCTTC
CASSQRGNYGYTF
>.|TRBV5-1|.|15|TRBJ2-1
TGCGCCAGCAGCTTGGGGCAGGTTTTCTACAATGAGCAGTTCTTC
CASSLGQVFYNEQFF
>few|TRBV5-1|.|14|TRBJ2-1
TGCGCCAGCAGCTTGGAACTAGCCGGGGGTGAGCAGTTCTTC
CASSLELAGGEQFF
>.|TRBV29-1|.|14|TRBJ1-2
TGCAGCGTGGGACACCTGAGGGGGATATCGGGCTACACCTTC
CSVGHLRGISGYTF
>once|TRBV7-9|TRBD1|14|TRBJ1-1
TGTGCCAGCAGCTTAGGAGACAGGGGCGGTGAAGCTTTCTTT
CASSLGDRGGEAFF
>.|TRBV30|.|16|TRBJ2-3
TGTGCCTGGAGCAGAAGTCGGAGGGGATCCACAGATACGCAGTATTTT
CAWSRSRRGSTDTQYF
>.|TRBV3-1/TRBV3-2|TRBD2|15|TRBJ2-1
TGTGCCAGCAGCCGATCTAGCGGGAAGGGGTATGAGCAGTTCTTC
CASSRSSGKGYEQFF
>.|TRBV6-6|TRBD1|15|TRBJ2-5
TGTGCCAGCAGTTACCACAGGGGGCTAAAAGAGACCCAGTACTTC
CASSYHRGLKETQYF
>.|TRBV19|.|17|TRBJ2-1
TGTGCCAGTAGTATGAGATCGAGGAGATTCTCCTACAATGAGCAGTTCTTC
CASSMRSRRFSYNEQFF
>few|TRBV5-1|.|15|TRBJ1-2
TGCGCCAGCAGCTTGGACGGGTCCTCTAACTATGGCTACACCTTC
CASSLDGSSNYGYTF
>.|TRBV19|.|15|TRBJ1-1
TGTGCCAGTAGTCGTCAGGGGCCTATGAACACTGAAGCTTTCTTT
CASSRQGPMNTEAFF
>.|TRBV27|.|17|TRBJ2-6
TGTGCCAGCAGTTTAACAGGTTTTAGGTCGGGGGCCAACGTCCTGACTTTC
CASSLTGFRSGANVLTF
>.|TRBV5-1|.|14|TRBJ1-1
TGCGCCAGCGAAACGGGGATATCGAACACTGAAGCTTTCTTT
CASETGISNTEAFF
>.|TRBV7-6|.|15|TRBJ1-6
TGTGCCAGCAGCTCCCAACAGGGTAATAATTCACCCCTCCACTTT
CASSSQQGNNSPLHF
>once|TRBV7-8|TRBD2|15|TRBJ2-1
TGTGCCAGCAGCTTAGTTCTAGCGGGAGGGGGTGAGCAGTTCTTC
CASSLVLAGGGEQFF